This TCR beta chain was documented in a study of blood T cell repertoires in COVID-19 (dated by TCRdb to 2018 to 2021). In terms of the full investigation: Samples covering the acute and convalescent phases of COVID-19 were provided by collaborators in the United States, Italy and Spain. The prospective study material was composed of cDNA or gDNA derived from T cells, B-cell-depleted T cells, or PBMCs. Subjects who had been exposed to COVID-19, were actively infected with it, or had recovered from it provided the deeply sampled blood TCRbeta repertoires that made up the dataset. The repertoires were made available in a free public database intended to serve as a resource for research on the immune response to SARS-CoV-2. The samples were drawn from the first 160 participants of the ongoing ImmuneRACE study and from 1,254 subjects provided by 6 global collaborators. The sample metadata nearly always contained a de-identified subject ID, COVID-19 status, age in years and sex. Where available, HLA class I and class II types were obtained from metadata supplied by the sample provider rather than from assay-based typing.

Participants in the prospective study were aged about 18 to 90 years, lived in about two dozen United States geographic areas, and enrolled through a virtual design. In the prospective study, cohorts were assigned on the basis of participant-reported clinical history obtained from a screening survey and a study questionnaire. For ImmuneRACE Cohort 3, a participant was defined as recovered based on two consecutive negative NP/OP PCR tests, clearance by a healthcare professional, or resolution of symptoms. In the prospective study, mobile phlebotomists collected whole blood, serum and a nasopharyngeal or oropharyngeal swab from each participant. Over a roughly 2-month period, participants in the prospective study had the option of providing additional blood draws and questionnaires. Before DNA extraction, blood samples from the prospective study were shipped at room temperature or frozen. Broad study findings and their caveats: The quantity of clinical and demographic metadata differed by source and by participant and was supplied without curation.

TCRbeta CDR3 regions were amplified from genomic DNA using the immunoSEQ Assay, a bias-controlled multiplex PCR. The study's processing was this. The number of nucleated cells in each sample was estimated by amplification of reference gene primers within the assay. To quantify the absolute abundance of each unique TCRbeta CDR3 rearrangement, sequence reads were collapsed and filtered. Productive Simpson clonality was computed per sample as the square root of Simpson's diversity index over productive rearrangements. TCRdb took over this immuneACCESS table, retaining in-frame rearrangements with V and J assigned. Such tables are incomplete; in checked studies, under half of the missing clones stem from an unresolved V gene, and the remainder is unexplained. V, J and clone size are taken as reported in that table, and D and trimming were inferred from the DNA itself. Across this sample there are under 200,000 clones, with 89% seen only once. The ten largest clones add up to approximately 0.77% of the sample.

The CDR3, from cysteine to phenylalanine, totals 15 residues. The read is trimmed to its CDR3 DNA, 45 bases read in frame from base 1. Compared with germline, V lacks 4 bases and J lacks 7 bases; bases without a gene match: 8. Looking up the germline V gene yields CDR1 MNHEY and CDR2 SVGAGI. About this clone itself: No cognate antigen has been identified for it. Base-call qualities are not available, and no considerably larger clone is one nucleotide away.

The receptor was derived from a woman aged 18-29 years who had recovered from COVID-19. Material for sequencing was PBMCs or T cells enriched from blood (not recorded which). This chain joins TRBV6-5 to TRBJ1-2; the central 11 bases match TRBD1. The bases read TGTGCCAGCAGTTCGAACGGACAGGGGGCCTCTGGCTACACCTTC. Its protein product is CASSSNGQGASGYTF.